Sequencing of this T cell receptor (beta chain) was carried out in a study of shared clonotypes between healthy human individuals. Points from the study as a whole: Clonotypes that were shared across several donors made up around 5% of naive CD4 clonotypes.

This CDR3 spans 12 amino acids. Trimming stripped 4 bases from V and 5 bases from J, with 6 bases between. Germline V lookup: CDR1 LGHNA, CDR2 YSLEER. Those who donated were healthy HIV-negative adults, with no recent acute infections or vaccinations reported. From CD4+ cells came CD45RA+ naive and CD45RA-negative memory subsets. Sequencing was performed with immunoSEQ multiplex PCR; in TCRdb, only in-frame clones are kept and a portion is missing. There are some 1 million clones in the sample; about 80% occur only once, and approximately 1.3% lies in the top ten. For this clone: Its antigen is unknown.

The clonotype comes from a man aged 18 to 30 in good health. This chain uses TRBV4-3 with TRBJ2-1, with D unresolved. Sequencing was done on a sample of memory CD4+ T cells sorted from blood. Subset described: CD45RA-negative fraction. CDR3 in DNA: TGCGCCAGCAGCCGTGGGGACAATGAGCAGTTCTTC. This codes for CASSRGDNEQFF.